This T cell receptor (beta chain) came from a study of CD8+ T cells in alopecia areata. Treatment defined: oral pan-JAK inhibitor, 5-10 mg twice daily. Cell sorting on a FACSAria was used to separate CD4+ and CD8+ T cells from the PBMCs. Comments on this clone: Antigen unknown.

Germline-derived CDR1 and CDR2 are MDHEN and SYDVKM. The CDR3 totals 13 residues. Trimming stripped 5 bases from V and 7 bases from J, with 14 bases between. Study conclusions and caveats: A large proportion of expanded lesional clones were detected persisting in scalp and blood during tofacitinib. Scalp clonality dropped significantly under tofacitinib, as did expanded CD8+ top-100 clones.

The sequencing template was cDNA reverse transcribed from extracted RNA. Only in-frame clones appear in the TCRdb table, and some are missing; sequencing was by immunoSEQ multiplex PCR. This sample has approximately 200,000 clones, with 55% to 70% found just once. The rearrangement uses TRBV28 and TRBJ1-2; D remains ambiguous. The input for sequencing was CD4+ T cells sorted from blood, taken at week 4, from a patient treated with tofacitinib. This receptor was obtained from a human donor with alopecia areata. CDR3 in amino acids: CASSSGIMGGYTF. In DNA form, the CDR3 reads TGTGCCAGCAGTAGCGGGATCATGGGTGGCTACACCTTC.